The 5 T cell receptor beta chains below come from one sample, sequenced in a study of T cell changes during pregnancy in multiple sclerosis. Clones were read by immunoSEQ multiplex PCR, and TCRdb kept only the in-frame ones, dropping some. This table has 43,000 or so clones, 90% to 95% appearing once. The specimen comprised peripheral blood, sampled in the third trimester of pregnancy. These receptors all stem from a female donor with multiple sclerosis, enrolled in a pregnancy study.

V is TRBV29-1 and J is TRBJ2-7; 9 bases fit TRBD2. CDR1 is SQVTM, CDR2 ANQGSEA, per germline. Trimming removed 3 bases from V and 7 bases from J; junction bases left unmatched: 4. The CDR3 contains 12 residues. CDR3 DNA: TGCAGCGTTGAGGGACTAGCAGGAGAGCAGTACTTC. This sequence encodes CSVEGLAGEQYF.

This clone was found once. The chain employs TRBV30 and TRBJ2-1; 8 bases are a match to TRBD2. The length of the CDR3 is 14 residues. Trimming cost V 2 bases and J 14 bases; bases outside gene matches: 14. CDR1 is GTSNPN and CDR2 is SVGIG in the germline V gene (reference sequence). This CDR3 is CAWSLLAGGQGEFF. In DNA form, the CDR3 reads TGTGCCTGGAGTCTGCTTGCGGGAGGCCAGGGTGAGTTCTTC. The full variable domain, in which reference TRBV30 and TRBJ2-1 provide the parts outside the CDR3, is SQTIHQWPATLVQPVGSPLSLECTVEGTSNPNLYWYRQAAGRGLQLLFYSVGIGQISSEVPQNLSASRPQDRQFILSSKKLLLSDSGFYLCAWSLLAGGQGEFFGPGTRLTVL.

This clone is a singleton in its sample. J is TRBJ1-2 and V is TRBV6-1, with D possibly matching TRBD1 (6 bases). The CDR3 contains 17 residues. Germline V gene data show CDR1 as MNHNS and CDR2 as SASEGT. V gave up 2 bases and J gave up 1 base, with 17 bases separating them. The CDR3 sequence is CASSESPGRGGNYGYTF. In DNA form, the CDR3 reads TGTGCCAGCAGTGAAAGCCCGGGGAGAGGGGGTAACTATGGCTACACCTTC.

The V and J genes are TRBV6-5 and TRBJ2-1; a weak D match, TRBD2 (6 bases). Trimming stripped 4 bases from V and 6 bases from J, with 16 bases between. The CDR3 runs 15 residues. Germline-derived CDR1 and CDR2 are MNHEY and SVGAGI. The CDR3 is CASSSLAGAGNEQFF. CDR3 coding DNA: TGTGCCAGCAGTTCTCTAGCCGGAGCGGGCAATGAGCAGTTCTTC.

DNA for the CDR3: TGTGCCAGCAGCTACGGACGGGACAGGGCCTACGAGCAGTACTTC. This sequence encodes CASSYGRDRAYEQYF. The rearrangement uses TRBV11-1 and TRBJ2-7, with 9 bases fitting TRBD1. Trimming cost V 4 bases and J 2 bases; bases outside gene matches: 6. CDR1 SGHAT and CDR2 FQDESV come from the germline V gene (reference sequence). There are 15 residues in the CDR3.